Presented here are 11 T cell receptor beta chains from one specimen sequenced in a study of human T cells and chemical hapten exposure (dated by TCRdb to the early 2020s). Library preparation used RACE. Sequencing relied on a NextSeq 500. TCRdb passed the public sequencing reads through fastp at Q25 and MiXCR, retaining productive beta sequences. Under each unique CDR3 protein, matching rows form one entry showing the most common genes and DNA. The table for this sample lists fewer than 50,000 distinct CDR3 sequences; 3.7% of them were counted only once. Together, the top ten hold about 6% of the sample. Per the publication, the time point label means: healthy volunteer bleed at 6 weeks. Total RNA was extracted from unfractionated whole blood collected in Tempus Blood RNA tubes. The sample comprised whole blood. The receptors here all came from a human donor in good health. Some clones in this sample may be carry-over from other donors' samples.

There are a few counts of this clonotype. The gene calls are TRBV20-1 and TRBJ2-3, with D maybe TRBD1 (6 bases). Germline assignment: CDR1 DFQATT and CDR2 SNEGSKA (reference sequence). The CDR3 covers 15 residues. V gave up 0 bases and J gave up 0 bases, with 10 bases separating them. The CDR3 loop is CSARDRTVSTDTQYF. CDR3 nucleotides: TGCAGTGCTAGAGACCGGACAGTTAGCACAGATACGCAGTATTTT.

This clonotype occurred many times. The V gene is TRBV25-1, the J gene TRBJ1-2; D may be TRBD1 (6 bases). Germline V lookup: CDR1 MGHDK, CDR2 SYGVNS. The CDR3 is made up of 12 amino acids. Trimming pared 4 bases from V and 5 bases from J, leaving 8 bases between. This chain's CDR3 is CASSAQGYGYTF. In DNA form, the CDR3 reads TGTGCCAGCAGTGCTCAGGGGTATGGCTACACCTTC.

The table lists this clonotype with many counts. The chain uses TRBV29-1 and TRBJ2-5; D remains unclear. The CDR3 is 14 amino acids. Germline V CDR1 and CDR2: SQVTM, ANQGSEA. Deletions cut 3 bases from V and 0 bases from J, with 11 bases between. Here the CDR3 DNA reads TGCAGCGTTGATCTCGAAAGCCACCAAGAGACCCAGTACTTC. Translation: CSVDLESHQETQYF.

This clonotype occurred many times. CDR3 nucleotides: TGTGCCAGCAGTTTAAAGGGGGACACTGAAGCTTTCTTT. It codes for CASSLKGDTEAFF. This chain joins TRBV12-3 or TRBV12-4 and TRBJ1-1, with a possible D match to TRBD1 (6 bases). This CDR3 has 13 residues. V dropped 2 bases and J dropped 3 bases, with 7 bases sitting between them.

This clonotype was recorded many times. This chain joins TRBV20-1 and TRBJ2-3; 7 bases line up with TRBD2. CDR1 is DFQATT, CDR2 SNEGSKA, per germline (reference sequence). With V trimmed by 5 bases and J by 4 bases, 12 bases remained unmatched. The CDR3 runs to 15 residues. DNA for the CDR3: TGCAGTGCTCCTCCCGGGGGGTTTATGGCAGATACGCAGTATTTT. It codes for CSAPPGGFMADTQYF.

The rearrangement uses TRBV7-6 and TRBJ2-3; 11 bases are a match to TRBD2. J lost 4 bases, V lost 9 bases, and 0 bases had no gene match. CDR3 size: 12 residues. Per germline, CDR1 SGHVS and CDR2 FNYEAQ. The CDR3: CASSGRADTQYF. The CDR3 nucleotides read TGTGCCAGTAGCGGGAGGGCAGATACGCAGTATTTT.

This clonotype was detected ten times or more. The chain recombines TRBV4-1 with TRBJ2-3; D perhaps matches TRBD2 (5 bases). Germline CDR1 MGHRA, CDR2 YSYEKL. The CDR3 spans 15 residues. The germline V and J ends were trimmed by 0 bases and 2 bases, with 9 bases remaining between them. The CDR3 region is CASSQDLAPTDTQYF. DNA of the CDR3: TGCGCCAGCAGCCAAGACCTAGCCCCCACAGATACGCAGTATTTT.

This clonotype was seen only a few times. The rearrangement links TRBV27 to TRBJ2-7; maybe TRBD1 (6 bases). Trimming stripped 3 bases from V and 2 bases from J, with 11 bases between. The germline gives CDR1 MNHEY, CDR2 SMNVEV (reference sequence). CDR3 length equals 14 residues. The CDR3 nucleotides read TGTGCCAGCAGTTTGCGCAGGGGTACCTACGAGCAGTACTTC. Translation: CASSLRRGTYEQYF.

This clonotype has a count of ten or more. This chain connects TRBV6-1 to TRBJ2-3, with TRBD2 matching over 9 bases. This CDR3 is 14 amino acids long. With 6 bases clipped from V and 4 bases from J, the junction kept 5 bases outside the gene matches. From germline, CDR1 is MNHNS and CDR2 SASEGT. This CDR3 reads CASRRAGGADTQYF. For the CDR3, the DNA is TGTGCCAGCAGGAGAGCGGGAGGCGCAGATACGCAGTATTTT.

This clonotype was seen ten or more times. The CDR3 DNA sequence: TGCAGTGCTCTTCCGCTGTGGAGCGGGAGCTCCTACAATGAGCAGTTCTTC. It encodes CSALPLWSGSSYNEQFF. The chain joins TRBV20-1 to TRBJ2-1; 8 nucleotides align to TRBD2. This CDR3 is built from 17 residues. The germline V gene has CDR1 DFQATT and CDR2 SNEGSKA (reference sequence). Trimming removed 5 bases from V and 0 bases from J; junction bases left unmatched: 12.

The chain uses TRBV6-1 and TRBJ2-3; no clear D gene. Germline V gene sequence: CDR1 MNHNS, CDR2 SASEGT. V lost 4 bases to trimming and J lost 5 bases, with 16 bases between them. The CDR3 has 15 residues. CDR3 protein: CASSVTIPGLDTQYF. CDR3 in DNA: TGTGCCAGCAGTGTAACAATTCCGGGCCTAGATACGCAGTATTTT.